This TCR beta chain emerged from a study of T-cell reconstitution after alpha-beta-depleted transplantation in children. V was trimmed by 10 bases and J by 2 bases, leaving 18 bases between them. This CDR3 comprises 14 residues. Germline lookup yields CDR1 LGHNA and CDR2 YNFKEQ. For TCRbeta, the library was prepared with unique molecular identifiers. One entry per CDR3 protein, called by TCRdb with MiXCR from the PCR reads. The sample has some 150,000 distinct CDR3 sequences; roughly 8.8% are singletons. The chain recombines TRBV4-2 with TRBJ2-7, with unresolved D. This TCR came from a female patient aged 2 to 10 who had a stem cell transplant for congenital amegakaryocytic thrombocytopenia, so the T cells may come from the graft donor. The sequencing used PBMCs, mostly from graft donor cells, collected 180 days after TCRalphabeta/CD19-depleted stem cell transplant. The CDR3 here is CAMGPELPPYEQYF. CDR3 DNA: TGTGCCATGGGCCCAGAGTTACCGCCCTACGAGCAGTACTTC.